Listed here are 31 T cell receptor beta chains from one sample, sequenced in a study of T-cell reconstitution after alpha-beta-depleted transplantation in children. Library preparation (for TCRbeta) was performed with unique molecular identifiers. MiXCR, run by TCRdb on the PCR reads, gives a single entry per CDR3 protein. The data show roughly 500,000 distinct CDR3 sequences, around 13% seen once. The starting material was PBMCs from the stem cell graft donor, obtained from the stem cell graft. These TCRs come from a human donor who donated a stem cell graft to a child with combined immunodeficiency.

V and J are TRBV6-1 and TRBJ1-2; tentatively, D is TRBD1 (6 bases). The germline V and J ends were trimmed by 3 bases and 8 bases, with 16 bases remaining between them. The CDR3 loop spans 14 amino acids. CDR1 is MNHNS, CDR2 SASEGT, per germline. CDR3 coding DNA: TGTGCCAGCAGTGATGGACAGCTGGTTGTAGGCTACACCTTC. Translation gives CASSDGQLVVGYTF.

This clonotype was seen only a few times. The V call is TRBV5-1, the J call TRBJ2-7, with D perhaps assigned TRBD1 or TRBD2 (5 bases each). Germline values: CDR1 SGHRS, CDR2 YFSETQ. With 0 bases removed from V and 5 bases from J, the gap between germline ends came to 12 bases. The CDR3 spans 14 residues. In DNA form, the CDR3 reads TGCGCCAGCAGCTTGGGGGGGAGTTTCAACGAGCAGTACTTC. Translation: CASSLGGSFNEQYF.

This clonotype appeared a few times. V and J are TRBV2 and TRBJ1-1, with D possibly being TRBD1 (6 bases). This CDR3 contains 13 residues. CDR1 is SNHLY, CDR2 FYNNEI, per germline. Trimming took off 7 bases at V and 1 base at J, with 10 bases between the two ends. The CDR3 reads CASTIQGNTEAFF. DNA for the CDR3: TGTGCCAGCACCATACAGGGGAACACTGAAGCTTTCTTT.

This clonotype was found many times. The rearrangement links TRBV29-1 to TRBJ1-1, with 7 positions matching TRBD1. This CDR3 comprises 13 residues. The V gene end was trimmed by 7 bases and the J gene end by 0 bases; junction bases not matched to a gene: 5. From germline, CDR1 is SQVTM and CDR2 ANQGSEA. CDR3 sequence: CSARTGMNTEAFF. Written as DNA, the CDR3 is TGCAGCGCTAGGACAGGCATGAACACTGAAGCTTTCTTT.

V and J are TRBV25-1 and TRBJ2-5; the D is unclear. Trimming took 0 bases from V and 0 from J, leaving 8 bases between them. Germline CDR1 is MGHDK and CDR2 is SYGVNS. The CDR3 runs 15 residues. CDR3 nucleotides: TGTGCCAGCAGTGAATACCAAGTACACCAAGAGACCCAGTACTTC. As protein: CASSEYQVHQETQYF.

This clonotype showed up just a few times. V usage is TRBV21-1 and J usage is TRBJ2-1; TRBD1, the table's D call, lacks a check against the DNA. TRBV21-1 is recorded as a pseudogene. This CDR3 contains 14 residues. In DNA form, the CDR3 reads TGTGCCAGCAGCAAAGGTCCAGGGAACAATGAGCAGTTCTTC. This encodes CASSKGPGNNEQFF.

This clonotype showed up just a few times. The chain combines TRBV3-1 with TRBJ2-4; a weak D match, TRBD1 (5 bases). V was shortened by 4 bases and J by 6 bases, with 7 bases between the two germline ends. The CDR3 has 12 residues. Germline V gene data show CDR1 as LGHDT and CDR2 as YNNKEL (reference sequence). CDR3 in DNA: TGTGCCAGCAGCCTGGGGCTAAACATTCAGTACTTC. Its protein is CASSLGLNIQYF. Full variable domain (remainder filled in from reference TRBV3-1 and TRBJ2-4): DTAVSQTPKYLVTQMGNDKSIKCEQNLGHDTMYWYKQDSKKFLKIMFSYNNKELIINETVPNRFSPKSPDKAHLNLHINSLELGDSAVYFCASSLGLNIQYFGAGTRLSVL.

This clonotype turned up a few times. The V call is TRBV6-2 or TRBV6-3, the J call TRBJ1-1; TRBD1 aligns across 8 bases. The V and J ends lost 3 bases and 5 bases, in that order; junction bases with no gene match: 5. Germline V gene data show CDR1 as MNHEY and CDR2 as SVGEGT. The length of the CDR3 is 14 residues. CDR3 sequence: CASSYSGGRTEAFF. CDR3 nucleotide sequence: TGTGCCAGCAGTTATTCAGGGGGCCGGACTGAAGCTTTCTTT.

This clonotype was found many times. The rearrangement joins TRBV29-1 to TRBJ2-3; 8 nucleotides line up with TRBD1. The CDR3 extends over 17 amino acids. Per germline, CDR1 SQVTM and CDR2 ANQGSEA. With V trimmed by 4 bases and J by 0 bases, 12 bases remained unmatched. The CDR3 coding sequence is TGCAGCGTTGCACCAGGGGGCCAGGAATTAAGCACAGATACGCAGTATTTT. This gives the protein CSVAPGGQELSTDTQYF.

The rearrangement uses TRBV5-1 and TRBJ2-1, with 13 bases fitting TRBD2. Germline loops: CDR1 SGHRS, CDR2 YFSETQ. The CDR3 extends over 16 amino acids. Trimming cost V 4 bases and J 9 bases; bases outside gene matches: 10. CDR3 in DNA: TGCGCCAGCAGCATACGGACTAGCGGGGGCCAGGGTGAGCAGTTCTTC. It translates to CASSIRTSGGQGEQFF.

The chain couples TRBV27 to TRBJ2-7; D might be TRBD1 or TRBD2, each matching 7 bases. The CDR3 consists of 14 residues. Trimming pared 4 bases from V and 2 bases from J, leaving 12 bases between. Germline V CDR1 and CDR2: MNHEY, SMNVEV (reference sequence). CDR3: CASSSRGGPYEQYF. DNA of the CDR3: TGTGCCAGCAGTTCCAGGGGGGGCCCCTACGAGCAGTACTTC.

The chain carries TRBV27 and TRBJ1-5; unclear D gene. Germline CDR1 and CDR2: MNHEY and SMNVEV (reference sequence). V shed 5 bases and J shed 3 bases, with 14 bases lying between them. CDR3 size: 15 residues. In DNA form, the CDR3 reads TGTGCCAGCAGTAAGGTATCGGGGTCCAATCAGCCCCAGCATTTT. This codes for CASSKVSGSNQPQHF.

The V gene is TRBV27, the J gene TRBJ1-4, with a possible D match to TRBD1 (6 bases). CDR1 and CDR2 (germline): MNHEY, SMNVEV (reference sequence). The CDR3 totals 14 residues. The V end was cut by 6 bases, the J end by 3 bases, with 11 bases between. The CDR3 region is CASSRDTANEKLFF. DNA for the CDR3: TGTGCCAGCAGCCGGGACACCGCTAATGAAAAACTGTTTTTT.

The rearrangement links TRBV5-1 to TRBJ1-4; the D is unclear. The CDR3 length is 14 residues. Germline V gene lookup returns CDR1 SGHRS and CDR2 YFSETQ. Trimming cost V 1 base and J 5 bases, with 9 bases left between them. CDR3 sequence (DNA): TGCGCCAGCAGCTTGAGCGGCGGGAATGAAAAACTGTTTTTT. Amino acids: CASSLSGGNEKLFF.

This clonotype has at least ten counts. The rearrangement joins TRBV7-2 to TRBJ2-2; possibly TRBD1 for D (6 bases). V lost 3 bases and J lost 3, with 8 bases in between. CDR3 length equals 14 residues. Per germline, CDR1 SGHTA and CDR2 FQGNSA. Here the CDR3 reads CASSFNRDTGELFF. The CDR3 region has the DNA TGTGCCAGCAGCTTTAACAGGGACACCGGGGAGCTGTTTTTT.

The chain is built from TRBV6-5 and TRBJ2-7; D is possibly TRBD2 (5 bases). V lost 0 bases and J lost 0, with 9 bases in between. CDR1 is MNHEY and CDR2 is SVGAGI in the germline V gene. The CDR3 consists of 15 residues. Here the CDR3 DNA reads TGTGCCAGCAGTTACTCGAACGGGATCTCCTACGAGCAGTACTTC. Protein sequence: CASSYSNGISYEQYF.

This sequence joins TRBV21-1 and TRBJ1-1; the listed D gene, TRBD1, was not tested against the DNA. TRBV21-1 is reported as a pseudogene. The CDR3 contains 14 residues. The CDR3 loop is CASSKGRGGTEAFF. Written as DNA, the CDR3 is TGTGCCAGCAGCAAAGGCAGGGGAGGCACTGAAGCTTTCTTT.

CDR3 bases: TGTGCCAGCAGTGAATCCCGGGGGGGTCACTATGGCTACACCTTC. It encodes CASSESRGGHYGYTF. The rearrangement joins TRBV6-1 to TRBJ1-2; a possible D gene is TRBD1 (5 bases). Trimming pared 2 bases from V and 3 bases from J, leaving 13 bases between. Per germline, CDR1 MNHNS and CDR2 SASEGT. The CDR3 length is 15 residues.

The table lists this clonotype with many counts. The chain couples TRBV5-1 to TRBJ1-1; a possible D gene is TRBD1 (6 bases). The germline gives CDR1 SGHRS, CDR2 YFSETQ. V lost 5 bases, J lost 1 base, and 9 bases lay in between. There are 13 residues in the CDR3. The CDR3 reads CASSRGGNTEAFF. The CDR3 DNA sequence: TGCGCCAGCAGTCGAGGGGGGAACACTGAAGCTTTCTTT.

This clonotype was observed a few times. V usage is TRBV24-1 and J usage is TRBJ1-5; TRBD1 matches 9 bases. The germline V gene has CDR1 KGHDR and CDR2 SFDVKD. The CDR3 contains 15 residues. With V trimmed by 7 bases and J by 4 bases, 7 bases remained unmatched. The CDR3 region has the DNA TGTGCCACCAGCCCGACAGGGGGGGAAAATCAGCCCCAGCATTTT. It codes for CATSPTGGENQPQHF.

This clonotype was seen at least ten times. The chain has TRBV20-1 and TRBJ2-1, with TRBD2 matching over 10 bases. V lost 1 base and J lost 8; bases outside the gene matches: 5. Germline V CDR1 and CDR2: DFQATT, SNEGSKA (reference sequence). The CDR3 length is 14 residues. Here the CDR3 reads CSARVLAGSDEQFF. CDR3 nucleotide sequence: TGCAGTGCTAGAGTACTAGCGGGAAGCGATGAGCAGTTCTTC.

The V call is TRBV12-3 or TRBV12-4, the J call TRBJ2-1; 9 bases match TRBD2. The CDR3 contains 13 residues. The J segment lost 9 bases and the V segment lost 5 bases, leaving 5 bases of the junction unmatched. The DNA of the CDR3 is TGTGCCAGCAGTCCCGGGACTAGCAGTGAGCAGTTCTTC. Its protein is CASSPGTSSEQFF.

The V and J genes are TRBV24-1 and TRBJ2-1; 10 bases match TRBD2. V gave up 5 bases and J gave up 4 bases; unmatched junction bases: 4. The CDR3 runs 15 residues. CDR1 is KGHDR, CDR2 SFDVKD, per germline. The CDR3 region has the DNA TGTGCCACCAGTGGGGGACTAGCGCCGTACAATGAGCAGTTCTTC. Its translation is CATSGGLAPYNEQFF.

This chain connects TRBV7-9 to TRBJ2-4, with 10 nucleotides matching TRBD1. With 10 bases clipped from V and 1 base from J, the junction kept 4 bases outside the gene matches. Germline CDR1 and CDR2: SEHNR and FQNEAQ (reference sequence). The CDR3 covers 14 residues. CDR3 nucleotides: TGTGCCACCGACAGGGGGCGCGCCAAAAACATTCAGTACTTC. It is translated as CATDRGRAKNIQYF.

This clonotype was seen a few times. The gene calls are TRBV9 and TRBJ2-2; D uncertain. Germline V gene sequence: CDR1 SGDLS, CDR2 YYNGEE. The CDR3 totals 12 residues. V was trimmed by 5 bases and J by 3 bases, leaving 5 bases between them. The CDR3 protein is CASSGYTGELFF. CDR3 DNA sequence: TGTGCCAGCAGTGGGTACACCGGGGAGCTGTTTTTT.

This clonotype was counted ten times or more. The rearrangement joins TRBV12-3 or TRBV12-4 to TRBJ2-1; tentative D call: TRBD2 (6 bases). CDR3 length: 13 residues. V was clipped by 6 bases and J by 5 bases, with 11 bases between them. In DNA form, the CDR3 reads TGTGCCAGCAGATCCGGGACTGACAATGAGCAGTTCTTC. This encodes CASRSGTDNEQFF.

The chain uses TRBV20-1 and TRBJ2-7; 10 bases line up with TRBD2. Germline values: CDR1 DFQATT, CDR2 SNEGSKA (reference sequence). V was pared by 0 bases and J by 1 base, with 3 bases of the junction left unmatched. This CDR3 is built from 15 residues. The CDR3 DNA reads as TGCAGTGCTAGAGAAGCGGGAGGGCCTTCCTACGAGCAGTACTTC. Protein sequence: CSAREAGGPSYEQYF.

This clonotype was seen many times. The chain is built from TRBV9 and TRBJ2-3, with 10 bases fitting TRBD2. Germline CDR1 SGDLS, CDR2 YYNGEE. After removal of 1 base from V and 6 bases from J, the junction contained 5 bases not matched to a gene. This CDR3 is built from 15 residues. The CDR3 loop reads CASSVTSGTHDTQYF. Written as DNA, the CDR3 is TGTGCCAGCAGCGTAACTAGCGGGACTCATGATACGCAGTATTTT.

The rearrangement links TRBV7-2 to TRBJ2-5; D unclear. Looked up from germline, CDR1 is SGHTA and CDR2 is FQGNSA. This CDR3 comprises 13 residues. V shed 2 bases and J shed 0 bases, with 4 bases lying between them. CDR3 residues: CASSLTYQETQYF. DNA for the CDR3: TGTGCCAGCAGCTTAACGTACCAAGAGACCCAGTACTTC.

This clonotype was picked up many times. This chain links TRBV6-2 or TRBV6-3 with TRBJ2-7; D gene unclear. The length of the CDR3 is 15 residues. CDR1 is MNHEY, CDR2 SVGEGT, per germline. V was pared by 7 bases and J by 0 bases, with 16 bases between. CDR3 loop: CASTFEALSSYEQYF. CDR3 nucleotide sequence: TGTGCCAGCACCTTTGAGGCACTGAGCTCCTACGAGCAGTACTTC.

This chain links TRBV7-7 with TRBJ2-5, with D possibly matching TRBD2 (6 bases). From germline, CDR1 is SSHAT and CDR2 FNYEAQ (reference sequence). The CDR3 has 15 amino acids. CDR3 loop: CASSSRGVRPETQYF. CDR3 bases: TGTGCTAGCTCCTCGCGCGGGGTTCGGCCGGAGACCCAGTACTTC.